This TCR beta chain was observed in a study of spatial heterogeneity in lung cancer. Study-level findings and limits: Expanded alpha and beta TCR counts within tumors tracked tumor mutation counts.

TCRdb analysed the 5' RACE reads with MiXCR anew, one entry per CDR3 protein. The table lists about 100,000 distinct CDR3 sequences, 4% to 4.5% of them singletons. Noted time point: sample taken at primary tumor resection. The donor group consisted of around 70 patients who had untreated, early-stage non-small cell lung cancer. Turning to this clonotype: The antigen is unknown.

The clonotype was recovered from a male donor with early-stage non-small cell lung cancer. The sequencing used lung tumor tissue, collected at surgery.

The CDR3 here is CASSPRAGVADYNEQFF. The DNA for the CDR3 is TGTGCCAGCAGCCCCAGGGCTGGGGTAGCGGATTACAATGAGCAGTTCTTC. V is TRBV3-1 and J is TRBJ2-1; tentative D call: TRBD2 (6 bases). Trimming stripped 4 bases from V and 4 bases from J, with 20 bases between. From germline, CDR1 is LGHDT and CDR2 YNNKEL (reference sequence). There are 17 residues in the CDR3.